These T cell receptor beta chains were read from a single sample in a study of CXCR4 blockade with PD-1 therapy in pancreatic cancer. The assay was immunoSEQ multiplex PCR, and TCRdb's table has in-frame clones only and misses some. The repertoire has roughly 3,600 clones, 41% of them found once; the top ten carry roughly 17%. The specimen sequenced was tumor tissue. Receptors were obtained from a human donor with pancreatic ductal adenocarcinoma. CDR3s include the opening cysteine and the closing phenylalanine or tryptophan. The D gene is left open where the match is weak. Only some rows state a clone size, as once, few, many or a class for expanded clones.

J gene,clone size,D gene,V gene,CDR3 protein,CDR3 DNA
TRBJ1-2,few,.,TRBV19,CASSIPGTATYGYTF,TGTGCCAGTAGTATCCCGGGGACGGCCACGTATGGCTACACCTTC
TRBJ2-1,.,.,TRBV10-1,CASSGKVGLSYNEQFF,TGCGCCAGCAGTGGAAAAGTGGGCCTCTCCTACAATGAGCAGTTCTTC
TRBJ2-2,.,TRBD1,TRBV18,CASSPSGTGGLAGELFF,TGTGCCAGCTCACCGTCCGGGACAGGGGGCCTAGCCGGGGAGCTGTTTTTT
TRBJ1-1,.,.,TRBV19,CASRQFSGRPHTEAFF,TGTGCCAGTAGGCAATTCAGCGGGCGACCTCACACTGAAGCTTTCTTT
TRBJ2-7,few,.,TRBV7-5,CASNEGQGFRYEQYF,TGTGCCAGCAACGAGGGACAGGGGTTCCGCTACGAGCAGTACTTC
TRBJ2-3,few,TRBD2,TRBV9,CASSALAGPQTDTQYF,TGTGCCAGCAGCGCCCTAGCGGGGCCCCAGACAGATACGCAGTATTTT
TRBJ2-3,.,TRBD1,TRBV6-8,CASSDRGFTDTQYF,TGTGCCAGCAGCGACAGGGGGTTCACAGATACGCAGTATTTT
TRBJ2-3,once,TRBD1,TRBV18,CASSPGQVRTDTQYF,TGTGCCAGCTCACCAGGACAGGTCCGCACAGATACGCAGTATTTT
TRBJ2-3,medium-sized,TRBD2,TRBV6-8,CASSVGGEEDTQYF,TGTGCCAGCAGTGTCGGGGGGGAGGAGGATACGCAGTATTTT
TRBJ1-1,.,.,TRBV30,CAWQNPNTEAFF,TGTGCCTGGCAGAACCCGAACACTGAAGCTTTCTTT
TRBJ1-5,few,.,TRBV7-6,CASSLSAGEPQPQHF,TGTGCCAGCAGCTTGTCGGCAGGTGAGCCTCAGCCCCAGCATTTT
TRBJ2-1,.,.,TRBV6-8,CAAGVSGSYNEQFF,TGTGCCGCCGGTGTGAGCGGTTCCTACAATGAGCAGTTCTTC
TRBJ1-2,.,.,TRBV18,CASSLLEGFGYTF,TGTGCCAGCTCACTACTTGAGGGATTTGGCTACACCTTC
TRBJ2-5,medium-sized,TRBD2,TRBV7-6,CASSGKLAGVQETQYF,TGTGCCAGCAGCGGGAAACTAGCGGGGGTACAAGAGACCCAGTACTTC
TRBJ1-1,.,TRBD1,TRBV19,CASSTQGAVGEAFF,TGTGCCAGTAGTACACAGGGGGCTGTAGGTGAAGCTTTCTTT
TRBJ2-3,few,TRBD1,TRBV18,CASSPQQGRDTQYF,TGTGCCAGCTCACCACAACAGGGGAGAGATACGCAGTATTTT
TRBJ1-2,.,.,TRBV19,CASSAILSPYGYTF,TGTGCCAGTAGTGCCATACTTAGCCCCTATGGCTACACCTTC
TRBJ1-1,medium-sized,TRBD1,TRBV6-8,CASSPEIVQGAPEAFF,TGTGCCAGCAGCCCCGAGATCGTACAGGGGGCACCTGAAGCTTTCTTT
TRBJ2-3,few,.,TRBV4-1,CASSRVAGFRLGTDTQYF,TGCGCCAGCAGCCGAGTGGCCGGGTTTCGCCTGGGCACAGATACGCAGTATTTT
TRBJ2-3,.,.,TRBV18,CASSPQGLNTDTQYF,TGTGCCAGCTCACCTCAGGGGCTTAACACAGATACGCAGTATTTT
TRBJ1-4,.,.,TRBV5-1,CASSPDSSTNEKLFF,TGCGCCAGCTCCCCGGACAGCTCAACTAATGAAAAACTGTTTTTT
TRBJ2-1,.,TRBD2,TRBV6-8,CASNFRLGGGYNEQFF,TGTGCCAGCAATTTTCGTCTGGGGGGGGGCTACAATGAGCAGTTCTTC
TRBJ2-7,.,TRBD2,TRBV29-1,CSVDESGSSYEQYF,TGCAGCGTTGATGAGAGCGGGAGCTCCTACGAGCAGTACTTC
TRBJ2-7,.,.,TRBV29-1,CSVERGSYEQYF,TGCAGCGTTGAAAGGGGGTCCTACGAGCAGTACTTC
TRBJ1-3,.,.,TRBV10-3,CATNEGGSAGNTIYF,TGTGCCACCAACGAGGGTGGCAGCGCTGGAAACACCATATATTTT
TRBJ2-7,few,.,TRBV4-1,CASSQDMGGAYEQYF,TGCGCCAGCAGCCAAGATATGGGGGGCGCCTACGAGCAGTACTTC
TRBJ1-3,.,.,TRBV30,CAWNVGESGNTIYF,TGTGCCTGGAACGTAGGGGAATCTGGAAACACCATATATTTT
TRBJ2-3,.,.,TRBV19,CASSPNLGTDTQYF,TGTGCCAGTAGCCCGAACTTGGGAACAGATACGCAGTATTTT
TRBJ1-1,.,.,TRBV30,CAWSKQTNTEAFF,TGTGCCTGGAGTAAACAGACGAACACTGAAGCTTTCTTT
TRBJ2-7,.,TRBD1,TRBV30,CAWIRDSSYEQYF,TGTGCCTGGATCCGGGACAGCTCCTACGAGCAGTACTTC
TRBJ2-7,.,.,TRBV9,CASSVDRYSYEQYF,TGTGCCAGCAGTGTTGACCGTTACTCCTACGAGCAGTACTTC
TRBJ2-2,.,TRBD1,TRBV25-1,CASSSGTDITGELFF,TGTGCCAGCAGTTCTGGGACAGACATTACCGGGGAGCTGTTTTTT
TRBJ2-3,.,.,TRBV6-8,CASREGDRDTDTQYF,TGTGCCAGCCGGGAGGGGGACAGGGACACAGATACGCAGTATTTT
TRBJ1-4,few,TRBD1,TRBV6-8,CAISAVQGATNEKLFF,TGTGCCATCAGTGCAGTACAGGGGGCCACTAATGAAAAACTGTTTTTT
TRBJ2-3,few,TRBD2,TRBV7-1,CASSSGLAVSTDTQYF,TGTGCCAGCAGCTCGGGACTAGCGGTTAGCACAGATACGCAGTATTTT
TRBJ1-2,few,.,TRBV15,CATSRAGRTSYGYTF,TGTGCCACCAGCAGAGCGGGACGGACCTCCTATGGCTACACCTTC
TRBJ1-3,.,.,TRBV28,CASSHGGTGNTIYF,TGTGCCAGCAGCCATGGGGGTACTGGAAACACCATATATTTT
TRBJ1-2,once,.,TRBV19,CASSIGGRTNYGYTF,TGTGCCAGTAGTATCGGAGGGCGGACTAACTATGGCTACACCTTC
TRBJ2-2,.,.,TRBV2,CASSPDPGELFF,TGTGCCAGCAGTCCTGATCCCGGGGAGCTGTTTTTT
TRBJ1-4,few,TRBD1,TRBV11-3,CASSTGTGDEKLFF,TGTGCCAGCAGCACCGGGACAGGAGATGAAAAACTGTTTTTT
TRBJ2-7,.,.,TRBV10-1,CASSESGSSYEQYF,TGCGCCAGCAGTGAGTCCGGGAGCTCCTACGAGCAGTACTTC
TRBJ2-3,.,TRBD1,TRBV5-1,CASSPSQGAADTQYF,TGCGCCAGCAGCCCATCACAGGGGGCAGCAGATACGCAGTATTTT
TRBJ1-3,medium-sized,.,TRBV11-3,CASSPRDGTSGNTIYF,TGTGCCAGCAGTCCCAGGGACGGGACCTCTGGAAACACCATATATTTT
TRBJ1-1,.,TRBD1,TRBV6-7,CASSYQTGGNTEAFF,TGTGCCAGCAGTTACCAGACAGGGGGGAACACTGAAGCTTTCTTT
TRBJ2-7,.,.,TRBV5-1,CASSQEEVSTYEQYF,TGCGCCAGCAGCCAAGAAGAAGTCAGCACCTACGAGCAGTACTTC
TRBJ1-4,.,TRBD1,TRBV5-1,CASSPDRRLEKLFF,TGCGCCAGCAGCCCGGACAGGAGGTTGGAAAAACTGTTTTTT
TRBJ2-7,.,.,TRBV18,CASSSWAVAGRYEQYF,TGTGCCAGCTCCTCCTGGGCGGTGGCGGGGAGGTACGAGCAGTACTTC
TRBJ2-2,.,TRBD1,TRBV6-8,CASRISDRGANGELFF,TGTGCCAGCAGGATAAGCGACAGGGGGGCGAACGGGGAGCTGTTTTTT
TRBJ2-3,few,.,TRBV6-8,CASRGGGADTQYF,TGTGCCAGCCGAGGGGGGGGCGCAGATACGCAGTATTTT
TRBJ1-4,.,.,TRBV4-1,CASSQDYGELFF,TGCGCCAGCAGCCAAGATTACGGGGAACTGTTTTTT
TRBJ2-3,few,TRBD2,TRBV11-3,CASRSGTTLTDTQYF,TGTGCCAGCAGGTCCGGGACTACCCTCACAGATACGCAGTATTTT
TRBJ2-5,medium-sized,TRBD2,TRBV6-8,CASSYVGGNQYF,TGTGCCAGCAGTTACGTCGGGGGGAACCAGTACTTC
TRBJ2-3,medium-sized,TRBD2,TRBV6-8,CASSRTSGATDTQYF,TGTGCCAGCAGCCGGACTAGCGGGGCAACAGATACGCAGTATTTT
TRBJ1-1,few,TRBD1,TRBV4-1,CASSQRDSTEAFF,TGCGCCAGCAGCCAGCGGGACAGCACTGAAGCTTTCTTT
TRBJ1-6,.,TRBD1,TRBV19,CASSGQGPPLHF,TGTGCCAGTAGCGGACAGGGTCCACCCCTCCACTTT
TRBJ1-2,.,.,TRBV19,CASSAGIQLTYGYTF,TGTGCCAGTAGTGCCGGGATCCAACTCACCTATGGCTACACCTTC
TRBJ2-7,.,.,TRBV10-3,CASRKGPYEQYF,TGTGCCAGCCGCAAGGGTCCCTACGAGCAGTACTTC
TRBJ2-7,few,.,TRBV19,CASSQAMDLGYEQYF,TGTGCCAGTAGTCAGGCGATGGACTTAGGGTACGAGCAGTACTTC
TRBJ1-6,.,.,TRBV15,CATSSRIGGSSYNSPLHF,TGTGCCACCAGCAGTCGGATAGGGGGGAGCTCCTATAATTCACCCCTCCACTTT